These T cell receptor beta chains were read from a single sample in a study of cytomegalovirus exposure and HLA in healthy donors. Here immunoSEQ multiplex PCR was the method, and the copy in TCRdb shows in-frame clones only, minus some. The table lists around 160,000 clones, 65% to 90% of them singletons. Sequencing was carried out using PBMCs. Receptors were obtained from a human donor in good health. Each CDR3 is given without its conserved first and last residue. Size values are once, few and many counts, or a class for expanded clones, and some rows have none.

length	V	J	size	CDR3
12	TRBV5-1	TRBJ1-1	once	ASSLARGSTEAF
12	TRBV5-1	TRBJ2-5	-	ASSRDSLGETQY
12	TRBV5-1	TRBJ1-5	-	ASSSSGGNQPQH
14	TRBV7-2	TRBJ1-3	-	ASSLGGALSGNTIY
11	TRBV10-1	TRBJ2-3	few	ASIAGLTDTQY
12	TRBV29-1	TRBJ2-3	once	SVLGQGVGDTQY
11	TRBV10-2	TRBJ2-7	once	ATTPIQGSEQY
12	TRBV5-7	TRBJ1-4	-	ASSGGQINEKLF
11	TRBV2	TRBJ2-2	-	ASSRTDFGELF
14	TRBV6-6	TRBJ2-1	-	ASSRLAGGKNNEQF
11	TRBV19	TRBJ1-1	-	ASNNRGDTEAF
12	TRBV12-5	TRBJ1-2	-	ASGLVQTAWGYT
15	TRBV15	TRBJ2-5	once	ATSRAPGTSGKETQY
12	TRBV27	TRBJ2-7	-	ASSLGQGAYEQY
13	TRBV14	TRBJ2-3	-	ASSIRTGGADTQY
14	TRBV2	TRBJ2-1	-	ASSEAPGYTYNEQF
11	TRBV5-1	TRBJ1-1	-	ATSDREGTEAF
13	TRBV18	TRBJ2-7	-	ASSPVVGSSYEQY
12	TRBV21-1	TRBJ1-2	once	ASGYQDRRLGYT
10	TRBV11-2	TRBJ1-2	-	ASSPGSYGYT
12	TRBV2	TRBJ2-5	-	ASKPRGSLETQY
12	TRBV7-2	TRBJ1-1	-	ASSIQGGNTEAF
12	TRBV15	TRBJ1-6	-	ATSSLTGNSPLH
15	TRBV25-1	TRBJ1-6	-	ASSEYFGGDGNSPLH
13	TRBV7-9	TRBJ2-5	-	SSSLEGGALQTQY
11	TRBV5-1	TRBJ1-2	-	ASSSGQNYGYT
15	TRBV6-4	TRBJ2-1	-	ASSDSETSGGANEQF
15	TRBV7-2	TRBJ2-1	-	ASTRRNRASSYNEQF
10	TRBV5-6	TRBJ1-2	-	ASSTANYGYT
12	TRBV6-4	TRBJ1-1	-	ASPRQGISAEAF
12	TRBV12-5	TRBJ2-3	-	ASGTGSPTDTQY
14	TRBV5-4	TRBJ2-1	once	ASSLVSGGVNNEQF
11	TRBV6-5	TRBJ2-3	-	ASRHQGTDTQY
14	TRBV19	TRBJ2-7	few	ASSIDRDRGLYEQY
13	TRBV5-1	TRBJ2-1	-	ASSRAGGSYNEQF
14	TRBV4-2	TRBJ2-5	-	ASSILAGGLQETQY
15	TRBV4-3	TRBJ2-2	-	ASSQSGIAGNTGELF
12	TRBV28	TRBJ1-3	-	ASRGQGAGNTIY
13	TRBV27	TRBJ2-5	-	ASSPMDRSQETQY
13	TRBV27	TRBJ2-7	-	ASSLWSGQGYEQY
15	TRBV7-3	TRBJ2-1	-	ASSPRGGSGAYNEQF
14	TRBV4-1	TRBJ1-5	-	ASSQVSQGIPQPQH
10	TRBV5-4	TRBJ1-6	-	ASSLDSSPLH
16	TRBV10-3	TRBJ2-7	-	AISETRRGTMGSYEQY
11	TRBV2	TRBJ1-4	few	ASLQGTGEKLF
11	TRBV7-9	TRBJ1-4	-	ASSSTGNEKLF
12	TRBV6-5	TRBJ1-1	-	ASSYANRDNEAF
14	TRBV6-6	TRBJ1-4	-	ASSYRVGDRSEKLF
9	TRBV6-5	TRBJ2-1	-	ASTREYEQF
13	TRBV7-9	TRBJ2-5	-	ASSLGRTGQETQY
13	TRBV4-1	TRBJ2-1	-	ASSQGQGGYNEQF
14	TRBV4-2	TRBJ1-2	-	ASSQVEGLGPGGYT
12	TRBV19	TRBJ2-5	once	ASSPRGLEETQY
13	TRBV5-5	TRBJ1-4	-	ASRPLGTVNEKLF